Presented here are 5 T cell receptor beta chains from one specimen sequenced in a study of control samples from healthy donors and cancer patients. Clones were read by immunoSEQ multiplex PCR, and TCRdb kept only the in-frame ones, dropping some. This table has 160,000 or so clones, nearly 96% appearing once. Material: blood. These receptors all come from a woman in her twenties or thirties in good health.

The chain links TRBV5-6 to TRBJ1-6, with 9 bases fitting TRBD1. The V gene end was trimmed by 2 bases and the J gene end by 10 bases; junction bases not matched to a gene: 4. Germline-derived CDR1 and CDR2 are SGHDT and YYEEEE. This CDR3 is built from 14 residues. The CDR3 here is CASSLQGAGSPLHF. CDR3 sequence (DNA): TGTGCCAGCAGCTTACAGGGGGCTGGGTCACCCCTCCACTTT.

The V gene is TRBV9, the J gene TRBJ2-2, with D unclear. The CDR3 sequence is 13 residues long. Germline CDR1 reads SGDLS; CDR2 reads YYNGEE. V shed 2 bases and J shed 2 bases, with 4 bases lying between them. CDR3 residues: CASSVYNTGELFF. The CDR3 DNA reads TGTGCCAGCAGCGTGTACAACACCGGGGAGCTGTTTTTT.

The gene calls are TRBV5-1 and TRBJ2-1; TRBD2 matches 9 bases. This CDR3 is 16 amino acids long. Trimming took 0 bases from V and 7 from J; bases not matched to a gene: 8. Germline CDR1 and CDR2: SGHRS and YFSETQ. The CDR3 is CASSLARREGWNEQFF. The CDR3 DNA is TGCGCCAGCAGCTTGGCCCGGCGGGAGGGCTGGAATGAGCAGTTCTTC.

The V gene is TRBV11-2, the J gene TRBJ2-7; D unclear. With 8 bases removed from V and 1 base from J, the gap between germline ends came to 15 bases. This CDR3 spans 14 amino acids. Germline V gene lookup returns CDR1 SGHAT and CDR2 FQNNGV. CDR3 amino acids: CASGVIGSSYEQYF. As DNA, the CDR3 is TGTGCCAGCGGGGTAATCGGGTCATCCTACGAGCAGTACTTC.

As for this clone: The junction departs from the called germline gene at one end, perhaps through a read error. This chain joins TRBV2 and TRBJ2-1, with 11 nucleotides matching TRBD1. Germline assignment: CDR1 SNHLY and CDR2 FYNNEI. This CDR3 is built from 14 residues. DNA for the CDR3: TGTGCCAGCAGTCCGGGACAGGGGGATACAATAAAGGTCTTC. Translation gives CASSPGQGDTIKVF. The full variable domain, completed using reference TRBV2 and TRBJ2-1, is EPEVTQTPSHQVTQMGQEVILRCVPISNHLYFYWYRQILGQKVEFLVSFYNNEISEKSEIFDDQFSVERPDGSNFTLKIRSTKLEDSAMYFCASSPGQGDTIKVFGPGTRLTVL.